This T cell receptor (beta chain) came from a study of control samples from healthy donors and cancer patients (dated by TCRdb to 2018 to 2021). In the case of this clone: It lacks a known antigen. No base-level quality is on record; no much larger clone is a single base apart.

Libraries were built with the immunoSEQ multiplex PCR assay. Entries here come from immuneACCESS through TCRdb and include only in-frame sequences with V and J called. Some clones fail to appear in such tables; in the studies checked, an unresolved V gene covers under half of the shortfall, and the cause of the remainder is unknown. The sample table lists around 80,000 clones, around 87% of them with a count of one. The ten biggest clones cover over 15% of the sample. The germline V end is reduced by 6 bases and the J end by 2 bases; junction bases left unmatched: 11. The CDR1 and CDR2 encoded by the germline V gene are KGHSH and LQKENI. Taken from cysteine to phenylalanine, the CDR3 has 17 residues. Of the read, only the CDR3 DNA is kept; its 51 bases are in frame from base 1.

The sequence is built from TRBV18 and TRBJ1-1, with 11 junctional bases fitting TRBD1. The TCR sequence derives from a man in his fifties or sixties in good health. Sequenced input: blood. CDR3 region: CASSLTLDRGRNTEAFF. The sequence in DNA is TGTGCCAGCTCCCTGACTCTGGACAGGGGGCGTAACACTGAAGCTTTCTTT.